This is a list of T cell receptor beta chains from one sample in a study of T cell repertoires in cytomegalovirus infection. A single record per CDR3 protein comes from TCRdb applying MiXCR to the reads. This sample yields around 180,000 distinct CDR3 sequences, of which roughly 20% are seen a single time; around 3.1% belongs to the top ten. The specimen sequenced was PBMCs. These receptor sequences come from a human donor in good health (CMV status not recorded). Some clones in this sample may be carry-over from other donors' samples. The CDR3 runs from the conserved cysteine through the conserved F or W. The D gene is left open where the match is weak. Only some rows state a clone size, as once, few, many or a class for expanded clones.

j_call | d_call | clone_size | v_call | cdr3_nt | cdr3_aa
TRBJ2-7 | TRBD2 | few | TRBV7-9 | TGTGCCAGCAGCCCCCCTGGCCTAGCGGGAGAGGAGCAGTACTTC | CASSPPGLAGEEQYF
TRBJ2-5 | TRBD1 | NA | TRBV9 | TGTGCCAGCAGCCCCCTAGGGGGCGGTCAAGAGACCCAGTACTTC | CASSPLGGGQETQYF
TRBJ1-1 | NA | few | TRBV29-1 | TGCAGCGTTGTCCAGGGCCTTGAAGCTTTCTTT | CSVVQGLEAFF
TRBJ1-1 | TRBD1 | NA | TRBV19 | TGTGCCAGTAGTATAACACGCGGGGACAGGGGCGGGCGCCCTGAAGCTTTCTTT | CASSITRGDRGGRPEAFF
TRBJ2-2 | NA | NA | TRBV14 | TGTGCCAGCAGCCCTCAGGTTGGACTGAACACCGGGGAGCTGTTTTTT | CASSPQVGLNTGELFF
TRBJ2-7 | NA | few | TRBV12-3/TRBV12-4 | TGTGCCAGCAGTTTGGCACCAACTACCCAGGAGCAGTACTTC | CASSLAPTTQEQYF
TRBJ2-1 | NA | many | TRBV19 | TGTGCCAGCCTTAGCTCCTACAATGAGCAGTTCTTC | CASLSSYNEQFF
TRBJ2-1 | NA | few | TRBV29-1 | TGCAGCGCATTTAACGCCGGTGAGCAGTTCTTC | CSAFNAGEQFF
TRBJ1-6 | NA | NA | TRBV9 | TGTGCCAGCAGCGTAGTAGGGGGGCCGTCACCCCTCCACTTT | CASSVVGGPSPLHF
TRBJ2-7 | NA | NA | TRBV7-7 | TGTGCTAGCAGCGACGGGATCAGGGCTGCCTACGAGCAGTACTTC | CASSDGIRAAYEQYF
TRBJ2-4 | TRBD2 | NA | TRBV9 | TGTGCCAGCAGCGTAGCGGGAGGACTAGCCAAAAACATTCAGTACTTC | CASSVAGGLAKNIQYF
TRBJ2-7 | NA | few | TRBV12-3/TRBV12-4 | TGTGCCAGCAGAGTGTTCCAGGGGGAGCAGTACTTC | CASRVFQGEQYF
TRBJ1-4 | TRBD1 | NA | TRBV19 | TGTGCCAGTAGTACGTCAGGGGGCACAACTAATGAAAAACTGTTTTTT | CASSTSGGTTNEKLFF
TRBJ1-4 | NA | many | TRBV7-6 | TGTGCCAGCAGCCCCGATCAAGGAAGGACAGCCCTACGTTTTGAAAAACTGTTTTTT | CASSPDQGRTALRFEKLFF
TRBJ1-1 | NA | many | TRBV4-1 | TGCGCCAGCAGCCTTGGCGGGGCTGGAACTGAAGCTTTCTTT | CASSLGGAGTEAFF
TRBJ2-7 | NA | NA | TRBV14 | TGTGCCAGCAGCCAAGTGTTTCACGAGCAGTACTTC | CASSQVFHEQYF
TRBJ2-3 | TRBD2 | many | TRBV7-8 | TGTGCCAGCAGCATAGTGGGGGGGGAAGATACGCAGTATTTT | CASSIVGGEDTQYF
TRBJ1-5 | TRBD1 | many | TRBV7-8 | TGTGCCAGCAGCTCGTCGACAGGGGGTAGTCAGCCCCAGCATTTT | CASSSSTGGSQPQHF
TRBJ2-1 | NA | few | TRBV19 | TGTGCCAGTAGTGCCCGGACAAACTACAATGAGCAGTTCTTC | CASSARTNYNEQFF
TRBJ1-1 | TRBD1 | few | TRBV2 | TGTGCCAGCAGTCTGGGGGGACAGGGCCCCTACACTGAAGCTTTCTTT | CASSLGGQGPYTEAFF
TRBJ1-1 | NA | few | TRBV6-6 | TGTGCCAGCAGTTACTCCTCGGCGAACACTGAAGCTTTCTTT | CASSYSSANTEAFF
TRBJ2-7 | TRBD1 | few | TRBV13 | TGTGCCAGCAGCCCCCAGGGGGCGAGCTCCTACGAGCAGTACTTC | CASSPQGASSYEQYF
TRBJ1-4 | NA | few | TRBV7-2 | TGTGCCAGCAGCTCACTAACAGGGTACCGGGATGAAAAACTGTTTTTT | CASSSLTGYRDEKLFF
TRBJ2-3 | NA | NA | TRBV28 | TGTGCCAGCACCCCGAGTCGCGTAGATACGCAGTATTTT | CASTPSRVDTQYF
TRBJ2-1 | NA | many | TRBV7-2 | TGTGCCAGCAGACGGCAGCGGACGAGCTCCTACAATGAGCAGTTCTTC | CASRRQRTSSYNEQFF
TRBJ1-1 | NA | few | TRBV5-1 | TGCGCCAGCAGCTTGGTTGGGACACTTGAAGAAGCTTTCTTT | CASSLVGTLEEAFF
TRBJ1-5 | NA | many | TRBV7-2 | TGTGCCAGCAGCCCGGGACCGGGGGGCAATCAGCCCCAGCATTTT | CASSPGPGGNQPQHF
TRBJ1-2 | NA | NA | TRBV28 | TGTGCCAGCAGGATAGGCAGAAACTATGGCTACACCTTC | CASRIGRNYGYTF
TRBJ1-2 | NA | few | TRBV11-1 | TGTGCCAGCAGCCCCGCGGACGGCCTGACTCACACCTTC | CASSPADGLTHTF
TRBJ1-5 | TRBD1 | NA | TRBV2 | TGTGCCAGCAGTGGGACAGGATGGAATCAGCCCCAGCATTTT | CASSGTGWNQPQHF
TRBJ1-1 | NA | many | TRBV7-2 | TGTGCCAGCAGCTTAGACAGGGCGAACACTGAAGCTTTCTTT | CASSLDRANTEAFF
TRBJ2-7 | NA | many | TRBV7-8 | TGTGCCAGCTCCTCAGAGGGGGGCTCGGACGAGCAGTACTTC | CASSSEGGSDEQYF
TRBJ2-2 | NA | NA | TRBV29-1 | TGCAGCGCTTTGACAATCGGGGAGATGTTTTTT | CSALTIGEMFF
TRBJ2-5 | TRBD2 | NA | TRBV19 | TGTGCCGCACCCTCGGGGGGGAGGGAGACCCAGTACTTC | CAAPSGGRETQYF
TRBJ2-3 | NA | NA | TRBV19 | TGTGCCAGTAGTATAGAGAAAGGGACAGGGGGGCTAGCGGGAGAAGAAGATACGCAGTATTTT | CASSIEKGTGGLAGEEDTQYF
TRBJ1-1 | NA | few | TRBV6-2/TRBV6-3 | TGTGCCAGCAGTCTAGACGGTTGGACACTTGAAGCTTTCTTT | CASSLDGWTLEAFF
TRBJ2-1 | TRBD1 | many | TRBV11-3 | TGTGCCAGCAGCTTGTCCCAACGCGGACAGGGCTCCTACAATGAGCAGTTCTTC | CASSLSQRGQGSYNEQFF
TRBJ2-1 | NA | NA | TRBV7-9 | TGTGCCAGCAGCTTAGATCCCCCTGAGCAGTTCTTC | CASSLDPPEQFF
TRBJ2-1 | TRBD2 | many | TRBV11-3 | TGTGCCAGCCTCAAAGCGGGAGGGTTCCACAATGAGCAGTTCTTC | CASLKAGGFHNEQFF
TRBJ1-6 | NA | NA | TRBV6-2/TRBV6-3 | TGTGCCAGCAGCAAGGGAGGAGGGACCCTCCACTTT | CASSKGGGTLHF
TRBJ2-5 | TRBD2 | NA | TRBV7-3 | TGTGCCAGCAGCCCTTCTAGCGGTGGGCCCCAGTACTTC | CASSPSSGGPQYF
TRBJ2-7 | NA | NA | TRBV27 | TGTGCCAGCACCTCGAAAGGCGCGTTTAACTCCTACGAGCAGTACTTC | CASTSKGAFNSYEQYF
TRBJ2-7 | NA | many | TRBV7-2 | TGTGCCAGCAGTTACAGGGATGCCTACGAGCAGTACTTC | CASSYRDAYEQYF
TRBJ2-5 | NA | many | TRBV7-2 | TGTGCCAGCAGCTCGTCAGGGGGGGAGTTAGGACAAGAGACCCAGTACTTC | CASSSSGGELGQETQYF
TRBJ1-1 | NA | many | TRBV10-3 | TGTGCCATCAGTGAGTTACAAGGCACTGAAGCTTTCTTT | CAISELQGTEAFF
TRBJ1-6 | NA | NA | TRBV5-6 | TGTGCCAGCAGCTTGGTACAGGGTTCGGATTCACCCCTCCACTTT | CASSLVQGSDSPLHF
TRBJ1-1 | NA | few | TRBV30 | TGTGCCTGGAGTCCGTCACGGAACACTGAAGCTTTCTTT | CAWSPSRNTEAFF